The T cell receptor beta chain under discussion was sequenced for a study of blood T cell repertoires in COVID-19. Overall study: Sites in the United States, Italy and Spain provided acute and convalescent COVID-19 samples.

V lost 6 bases and J lost 5, with 14 bases in between. Germline V gene lookup returns CDR1 SGHRS and CDR2 YFSETQ. This CDR3 spans 13 amino acids. Assay used: immunoSEQ multiplex PCR; TCRdb lists only in-frame clones, some missing. The repertoire holds 150,000 to 200,000 clones, about 86% seen once, with roughly a fifth in the top ten. This clonotype was sampled from a woman in her 70s who had recovered from COVID-19. Sequenced: peripheral blood. The rearrangement uses TRBV5-1 and TRBJ1-1; TRBD1 is a possible D gene (6 bases). The CDR3, as DNA: TGCGCCAGCAAGGACCAGGGGAGAACTGAAGCTTTCTTT. Translated, it gives CASKDQGRTEAFF.